Given below is one TCR beta chain in context. The target antigen is unknown. This sample is part of a study of shared clonotypes between healthy human individuals. General study findings and limits: There were few donors, and this limited the genetic and exposure-history diversity represented. Blood alone was sampled, and tissue repertoires likely differ.

The CDR3 is 13 residues long. With V trimmed by 0 bases and J by 8 bases, 4 bases remained unmatched. Germline CDR1 is GTSNPN and CDR2 is SVGIG (reference sequence). In the study's own analysis: ImmunoSEQ junction-only sequences lacked quality scores, so their filtering differed. Method: immunoSEQ multiplex PCR; TCRdb's copy keeps in-frame clones and lacks some. The D gene and trimming were derived from the DNA, and the V and J assignments and clone size from that table. The sample yields around 500,000 clones, 60% to 85% seen once. The V call is TRBV30, the J call TRBJ1-3; 7 bases match TRBD1. The material sequenced was PBMCs. This receptor was obtained from a woman in her forties in good health. Some clones in this sample may be carry-over from other donors' samples. The CDR3 sequence is CAWSVDRVDTIYF. In DNA, the CDR3 is TGTGCCTGGAGTGTAGACAGGGTTGACACCATATATTTT. Full variable domain (rest looked up from reference TRBV30 and TRBJ1-3): SQTIHQWPATLVQPVGSPLSLECTVEGTSNPNLYWYRQAAGRGLQLLFYSVGIGQISSEVPQNLSASRPQDRQFILSSKKLLLSDSGFYLCAWSVDRVDTIYFGEGSWLTVV.